These 32 T cell receptor beta chains share one sample of origin, sequenced in a study of CD8 T cells in Susac syndrome (dated by TCRdb to between 2018 and 2021). Library construction relied on the immunoSEQ multiplex PCR assay. RNA was extracted with the RNeasy kit and roughly 0.45 to 1 ug was reverse transcribed using random hexamers. Starting from the raw public reads, TCRdb applied fastp trimming at Q25, assembled clones with MiXCR and retained in-frame beta chains. Each entry merges the rows of one CDR3 protein and shows their most common DNA and genes. The sample table records 330,000 or so distinct CDR3 sequences; about 82% of these occur just once. The ten largest clonotypes hold 0.21% of the sample. The material sequenced was CD8+ T cells from PBMCs. The receptors here all came from a human donor with multiple sclerosis.

The CDR3 DNA is TGTGCCAGCAGTTTCCCCCCCGCTAGCGGGAGCTCCTACGAGCAGTACTTC. This gives the protein CASSFPPASGSSYEQYF. The chain has TRBV28 and TRBJ2-7, with 10 bases lining up with TRBD2. CDR3 length: 17 residues. The germline V gene has CDR1 MDHEN and CDR2 SYDVKM. Unmatched junction bases numbered 8, after V lost 3 bases and J lost 0 bases. Together with reference TRBV28 and TRBJ2-7, the CDR3 gives the full variable domain: DVKVTQSSRYLVKRTGEKVFLECVQDMDHENMFWYRQDPGLGLRLIYFSYDVKMKEKGDIPEGYSVSREKKERFSLILESASTNQTSMYLCASSFPPASGSSYEQYFGPGTRLTVT.

The chain couples TRBV29-1 to TRBJ2-1, with TRBD2 identical over 9 bases. The V segment lost 0 bases and the J segment 1 base; nucleotides outside the gene matches: 7. The CDR3 is made up of 17 amino acids. Per the germline V gene, CDR1 is SQVTM and CDR2 is ANQGSEA. The chain's CDR3 is CSVEDLRREGSYNEQFF. DNA for the CDR3: TGCAGCGTTGAAGATCTTAGGCGGGAGGGTTCCTACAATGAGCAGTTCTTC.

The gene calls are TRBV5-4 and TRBJ1-6; 7 positions agree with TRBD1. With V trimmed by 4 bases and J by 2 bases, 12 bases remained unmatched. The CDR3 runs to 18 residues. Germline V CDR1 and CDR2: SGHNT, YYREEE (reference sequence). The CDR3 is CASSADRQGFTYNSPLHF. The CDR3 DNA is TGTGCCAGCAGCGCCGACCGACAGGGCTTCACCTATAATTCACCCCTCCACTTT.

This chain connects TRBV28 to TRBJ2-3; D ambiguous. The V end lost 2 bases, the J end lost 2 bases, and 17 bases lay between the germline ends. From germline, CDR1 is MDHEN and CDR2 SYDVKM. The CDR3 extends over 17 amino acids. The CDR3 protein is CASSLGTLGLDTDTQYF. The CDR3 DNA follows: TGTGCCAGCAGTTTAGGAACCCTGGGTTTAGACACAGATACGCAGTATTTT.

The genes are TRBV7-9 and TRBJ2-3; D might be TRBD2 (6 bases). Germline V gene lookup returns CDR1 SEHNR and CDR2 FQNEAQ (reference sequence). The germline V and J ends were trimmed by 5 bases and 2 bases, with 17 bases remaining between them. The CDR3 is 16 residues long. As DNA, the CDR3 is TGTGCCAGCAGCCCTTCGCAAGGAGGGACCACAGATACGCAGTATTTT. Its protein product is CASSPSQGGTTDTQYF.

The J gene is TRBJ2-3, the V gene TRBV12-3 or TRBV12-4; possibly TRBD1 or TRBD2 for D (5 bases each). Trimming removed 5 bases from V and 7 bases from J, with 19 bases in between. The CDR3 runs 15 residues. The CDR3 nucleotides are TGTGCCAGCAGTCCCCCTGACGGGGCCCTAAATACGCAGTATTTT. Translating it yields CASSPPDGALNTQYF.

CDR3 loop: CASRAAGSAYEQYF. CDR3 coding DNA: TGTGCCAGCAGAGCCGCAGGGTCAGCCTACGAGCAGTACTTC. J is TRBJ2-7 and V is TRBV5-6; tentatively, D is TRBD1 (5 bases). Trimming stripped 5 bases from V and 2 bases from J, with 14 bases between. The CDR3 is made up of 14 amino acids. Per germline, CDR1 SGHDT and CDR2 YYEEEE.

This chain connects TRBV6-2 or TRBV6-3 to TRBJ1-1; D may be TRBD1 (6 bases). CDR3 size: 15 residues. The V end was cut by 5 bases, the J end by 0 bases, with 13 bases between. Germline V gives CDR1 MNHEY, CDR2 SVGEGT. CDR3 DNA sequence: TGTGCCAGCAGTCAGCCGGGACACTTGAACACTGAAGCTTTCTTT. Amino acids: CASSQPGHLNTEAFF.

This clonotype was counted a single time. The chain employs TRBV5-4 and TRBJ2-1; TRBD2 matches 12 bases. The CDR3 sequence is 17 residues long. Germline loops: CDR1 SGHNT, CDR2 YYREEE (reference sequence). V was pared by 3 bases and J by 4 bases, with 8 bases of the junction left unmatched. CDR3 sequence (DNA): TGTGCCAGCAGCTCCGGACTAGCGGGAATGATTTACAATGAGCAGTTCTTC. Translating it yields CASSSGLAGMIYNEQFF.

This chain uses TRBV11-2 with TRBJ2-1; 10 bases match TRBD2. The junction had 6 bases not matched to a gene; V was cut back by 5 bases and J by 8 bases. CDR1 and CDR2 (germline): SGHAT, FQNNGV. This CDR3 spans 14 amino acids. The CDR3 sequence is CASSGLAGGHEQFF. In DNA, the CDR3 is TGTGCCAGCAGCGGGTTAGCGGGAGGCCATGAGCAGTTCTTC.

This rearrangement joins TRBV29-1 to TRBJ2-7, with 10 bases aligning to TRBD2. V was clipped by 5 bases and J by 1 base; unmatched bases: 5. The CDR3 is made up of 14 amino acids. Germline CDR1 is SQVTM and CDR2 is ANQGSEA. The CDR3 region is CSVFLAGASYEQYF. The CDR3 DNA reads as TGCAGCGTTTTTCTAGCGGGAGCGTCCTACGAGCAGTACTTC.

The chain recombines TRBV11-2 with TRBJ2-1; either TRBD1 or TRBD2 may supply D (6 bases each). The CDR3 spans 15 residues. In germline, CDR1 is SGHAT, CDR2 FQNNGV. With 4 bases removed from V and 7 bases from J, the gap between germline ends came to 17 bases. CDR3 bases: TGTGCCAGCAGCTGGGCCAAGGGGGGAGAGAATGAGCAGTTCTTC. It codes for CASSWAKGGENEQFF.

The V call is TRBV4-1, the J call TRBJ2-7; TRBD2 matches 9 bases. The CDR3 totals 18 residues. V gave up 1 base and J gave up 7 bases; unmatched junction bases: 17. The germline V gene has CDR1 MGHRA and CDR2 YSYEKL. CDR3 coding DNA: TGCGCCAGCAGCCAAGCGAGTGGGATCCAGCGGGGGGTGAGGGAGCAGTACTTC. It specifies CASSQASGIQRGVREQYF.

The chain links TRBV10-2 to TRBJ2-3; D not certain. The CDR3 has 12 residues. Trimming left V 3 bases short and J 4 bases short, with 5 bases between. Germline assignment: CDR1 WSHSY and CDR2 SAAADI. The CDR3 DNA follows: TGCGCCAGCAGTGATTATCCAGATACGCAGTATTTT. Translated, it gives CASSDYPDTQYF.

V gene TRBV27 combines with J gene TRBJ2-1; 8 nucleotides line up with TRBD2. The CDR3 contains 15 residues. Germline-derived CDR1 and CDR2 are MNHEY and SMNVEV (reference sequence). The junction had 7 bases not matched to a gene; V was cut back by 5 bases and J by 4 bases. The CDR3 bases are TGTGCCAGCAGTCCCGGGACTAGGGGATACAATGAGCAGTTCTTC. It translates to CASSPGTRGYNEQFF.

The chain is built from TRBV24-1 and TRBJ1-2; the D gene is possibly TRBD1 (5 bases). The CDR3 runs to 13 residues. Germline V gene sequence: CDR1 KGHDR, CDR2 SFDVKD. Deletions cut 9 bases from V and 4 bases from J, with 14 bases between. The CDR3 here is CATAPGIGYGYTF. The CDR3 DNA reads as TGTGCCACCGCACCAGGGATTGGCTATGGCTACACCTTC.

V is TRBV5-8 and J is TRBJ2-3, with 7 positions matching TRBD2. The CDR3 consists of 16 residues. V shed 10 bases and J 4 bases; nucleotides not matched to a gene: 18. The V gene's germline CDR1 is SGHTS and CDR2 YDEGEE. DNA of the CDR3: TGTGCCCGCAAAAGGGGACTACAAAAAATGTCAGATACGCAGTATTTT. Amino acid sequence: CARKRGLQKMSDTQYF.

V and J are TRBV4-3 and TRBJ2-7; possibly TRBD1 or TRBD2 for D (6 bases each). V dropped 1 base and J dropped 2 bases, with 12 bases sitting between them. Germline V gene sequence: CDR1 LGHNA, CDR2 YSLEER. This CDR3 has 15 amino acids. The CDR3 loop is CASSQGGRGPYEQYF. Written as DNA, the CDR3 is TGCGCCAGCAGCCAAGGGGGGCGGGGTCCCTACGAGCAGTACTTC.

A few counts support this clonotype. The chain uses TRBV4-3 and TRBJ2-3, with TRBD2 matching 13 bases. Germline lookup yields CDR1 LGHNA and CDR2 YSLEER. With 4 bases clipped from V and 6 bases from J, the junction kept 10 bases outside the gene matches. The CDR3 extends over 17 amino acids. CDR3 nucleotide sequence: TGCGCCAGCAGCCTCCGAGGGGGACTAGCGGGAACCGATACGCAGTATTTT. Protein sequence: CASSLRGGLAGTDTQYF.

The chain carries TRBV7-2 and TRBJ2-3, with a weak D call TRBD2 (5 bases). Deletions cut 0 bases from V and 2 bases from J, with 6 bases between. From germline, CDR1 is SGHTA and CDR2 FQGNSA. This CDR3 has 14 amino acids. The CDR3 DNA is TGTGCCAGCAGCTTAGCGGGAGCCACAGATACGCAGTATTTT. This sequence encodes CASSLAGATDTQYF.

This clonotype was detected only once. This rearrangement joins TRBV6-2 or TRBV6-3 to TRBJ2-1; maybe TRBD1 (5 bases). The CDR3 is 16 amino acids. V was cut by 1 base and J by 6 bases, with 16 bases left in between. Germline V gene sequence: CDR1 MNHEY, CDR2 SVGEGT. Written as DNA, the CDR3 is TGTGCCAGCAGTTACTGGGGCGGAGCCATGCGCAATGAGCAGTTCTTC. Its translation is CASSYWGGAMRNEQFF.

This rearrangement joins TRBV6-1 to TRBJ2-1; D remains ambiguous. CDR1 and CDR2 (germline): MNHNS, SASEGT. CDR3 length: 17 amino acids. Trimming left V 3 bases short and J 2 bases short, with 17 bases between. The CDR3 loop reads CASSEQLPLGAYNEQFF. The CDR3, as DNA: TGTGCCAGCAGTGAGCAATTACCCCTTGGGGCCTACAATGAGCAGTTCTTC.

The genes are TRBV27 and TRBJ2-1, with 13 bases aligning to TRBD2. Germline trimming cut 0 bases from V and 1 base from J; bases unmatched to any gene: 0. Germline V CDR1 and CDR2: MNHEY, SMNVEV (reference sequence). The CDR3 runs 17 residues. CDR3 amino acids: CASSLSGLAGSYNEQFF. The CDR3, as DNA: TGTGCCAGCAGTTTATCGGGACTAGCGGGATCCTACAATGAGCAGTTCTTC.

This CDR3 reads CAISESAANGAETQYF. The CDR3, as DNA: TGTGCCATCAGTGAGTCGGCGGCTAACGGGGCGGAGACCCAGTACTTC. The chain employs TRBV10-3 and TRBJ2-5; tentatively, D is TRBD1 or TRBD2 (5 bases each). Germline V gene sequence: CDR1 ENHRY, CDR2 SYGVKD. V dropped 0 bases and J dropped 5 bases, with 16 bases sitting between them. The CDR3 sequence is 16 residues long.

This sequence joins TRBV12-3 or TRBV12-4 and TRBJ1-1; D gene ambiguous. V dropped 0 bases and J dropped 5 bases, with 13 bases sitting between them. This CDR3 comprises 15 residues. The CDR3 protein is CASSLAGIQFTEAFF. In nucleotides, the CDR3 is TGTGCCAGCAGTTTAGCCGGAATACAGTTTACTGAAGCTTTCTTT.

The chain uses TRBV7-9 and TRBJ1-4; D uncertain. Germline-derived CDR1 and CDR2 are SEHNR and FQNEAQ (reference sequence). The CDR3 is made up of 15 amino acids. The V end lost 5 bases, the J end lost 5 bases, and 15 bases lay between the germline ends. CDR3 region: CASSPPTLENEKLFF. The CDR3 DNA reads as TGTGCCAGCAGCCCTCCGACCCTGGAGAATGAAAAACTGTTTTTT.

The chain has TRBV7-2 and TRBJ2-1, with D perhaps assigned TRBD1 or TRBD2 (5 bases each). Germline CDR1 reads SGHTA; CDR2 reads FQGNSA. This CDR3 has 14 residues. Trimming shortened V by 4 bases and J by 5 bases, and 12 bases separated the two germline ends. DNA for the CDR3: TGTGCCAGCAGCTGGATCGGGACGAACAATGAGCAGTTCTTC. Encoded protein: CASSWIGTNNEQFF.

This chain links TRBV7-9 with TRBJ2-1; the D is unclear. The germline CDR1 and CDR2 sequences are SEHNR and FQNEAQ (reference sequence). The CDR3 length is 15 residues. V lost 3 bases and J 2 bases, leaving 11 bases between the germline ends. CDR3 DNA sequence: TGTGCCAGCAGCTTGGGCGCGGTCCCCTACAATGAGCAGTTCTTC. This gives the protein CASSLGAVPYNEQFF. Drawing the rest from reference TRBV7-9 and TRBJ2-1, the complete variable domain is DTGVSQNPRHKITKRGQNVTFRCDPISEHNRLYWYRQTLGQGPEFLTYFQNEAQLEKSRLLSDRFSAERPKGSFSTLEIQRTEQGDSAMYLCASSLGAVPYNEQFFGPGTRLTVL.

The V and J genes are TRBV25-1 and TRBJ2-5; 7 bases fit TRBD2. Germline assignment: CDR1 MGHDK and CDR2 SYGVNS. The CDR3 consists of 17 residues. After removal of 4 bases from V and 4 bases from J, the junction contained 15 bases not matched to a gene. CDR3 loop: CASSGHGLAEKGETQYF. CDR3 nucleotides: TGTGCCAGCAGTGGACATGGGCTAGCGGAGAAGGGAGAGACCCAGTACTTC. Full variable domain (outside the CDR3, taken from reference TRBV25-1 and TRBJ2-5): EADIYQTPRYLVIGTGKKITLECSQTMGHDKMYWYQQDPGMELHLIHYSYGVNSTEKGDLSSESTVSRIRTEHFPLTLESARPSHTSQYLCASSGHGLAEKGETQYFGPGTRLLVL.

CDR3 sequence: CASSIGQGAYVTEAFF. The DNA for the CDR3 is TGTGCCAGCAGCATTGGACAGGGGGCCTACGTCACTGAAGCTTTCTTT. V usage is TRBV9 and J usage is TRBJ1-1, with 11 nucleotides matching TRBD1. V lost 4 bases, J lost 4 bases, and 9 bases stayed unmatched. The CDR3 length is 16 residues. Per the germline V gene, CDR1 is SGDLS and CDR2 is YYNGEE.

The chain joins TRBV28 to TRBJ2-7; the D call may be TRBD1 or TRBD2 (5 bases each). This CDR3 region has 18 residues. The V and J ends lost 4 bases and 3 bases respectively, with 25 bases between them. Germline assignment: CDR1 MDHEN and CDR2 SYDVKM. For the CDR3, the DNA is TGTGCCAGCAGTTCCCACAATACCGGGACCCTACTAGGCTACGAGCAGTACTTC. It codes for CASSSHNTGTLLGYEQYF. Full variable domain (outside the CDR3, taken from reference TRBV28 and TRBJ2-7): DVKVTQSSRYLVKRTGEKVFLECVQDMDHENMFWYRQDPGLGLRLIYFSYDVKMKEKGDIPEGYSVSREKKERFSLILESASTNQTSMYLCASSSHNTGTLLGYEQYFGPGTRLTVT.

The rearrangement links TRBV3-1 to TRBJ2-7; the D gene is possibly TRBD2 (6 bases). With 1 base removed from V and 1 base from J, the gap between germline ends came to 20 bases. CDR3 size: 18 residues. Looked up from germline, CDR1 is LGHDT and CDR2 is YNNKEL (reference sequence). CDR3 sequence reads: CASSQGADFSGISYEQYF. The CDR3 DNA follows: TGTGCCAGCAGCCAAGGCGCTGATTTTAGCGGTATTTCCTACGAGCAGTACTTC.